These 4 T cell receptor beta chains were all obtained from the same sample, sequenced in a study of PD-1 blockade in classical Hodgkin lymphoma. The data were produced by immunoSEQ multiplex PCR, yet TCRdb's version contains in-frame clones alone and is incomplete. The sample consists of thousands of clones, around 57% of them appearing once. Each patient relapsed following autologous stem cell transplantation, and prior brentuximab vedotin exposure differed. Investigators obtained CD8+ T cells from thawed PBMCs by magnetic negative selection. The source was CD8+ T cells from blood, collected at baseline. These receptors came from a human donor with classical Hodgkin lymphoma.

The chain carries TRBV5-1 and TRBJ2-5; D ambiguous. Germline CDR1 SGHRS, CDR2 YFSETQ. CDR3 size: 15 residues. V was trimmed by 2 bases and J by 5 bases, leaving 16 bases between them. CDR3 nucleotides: TGCGCCAGCAGCTTTTTAGGTCGGTCCGTTGAGACCCAGTACTTC. The encoded protein is CASSFLGRSVETQYF. Together with reference TRBV5-1 and TRBJ2-5, the CDR3 gives the full variable domain: KAGVTQTPRYLIKTRGQQVTLSCSPISGHRSVSWYQQTPGQGLQFLFEYFSETQRNKGNFPGRFSGRQFSNSRSEMNVSTLELGDSALYLCASSFLGRSVETQYFGPGTRLLVL.

This clone has more than one count but fewer than ten. V usage is TRBV6-5 and J usage is TRBJ2-7, with no clear D. Germline lookup yields CDR1 MNHEY and CDR2 SVGAGI. The CDR3 is made up of 13 amino acids. Trimming shortened V by 4 bases and J by 3 bases, and 10 bases separated the two germline ends. CDR3 loop: CASSWRVHYEQYF. The CDR3 DNA is TGTGCCAGCAGTTGGCGAGTACACTACGAGCAGTACTTC.

The V call is TRBV25-1, the J call TRBJ1-2, with D perhaps TRBD1 (5 bases). The CDR3 totals 14 residues. Trimming took off 3 bases at V and 7 bases at J, with 15 bases between the two ends. Germline lookup yields CDR1 MGHDK and CDR2 SYGVNS. DNA of the CDR3: TGTGCCAGCAGTGACCCTGGGCAGGGAACTGGCTACACCTTC. It yields the protein CASSDPGQGTGYTF.

This chain links TRBV6-4 with TRBJ1-3, with no clear D. CDR1 is MRHNA, CDR2 SNTAGT, per germline. This CDR3 is 15 amino acids long. V was cut by 6 bases and J by 0 bases, with 12 bases left in between. The CDR3 DNA sequence: TGTGCCAGCAGCCCACTCGGGGACTCTGGAAACACCATATATTTT. This gives the protein CASSPLGDSGNTIYF.